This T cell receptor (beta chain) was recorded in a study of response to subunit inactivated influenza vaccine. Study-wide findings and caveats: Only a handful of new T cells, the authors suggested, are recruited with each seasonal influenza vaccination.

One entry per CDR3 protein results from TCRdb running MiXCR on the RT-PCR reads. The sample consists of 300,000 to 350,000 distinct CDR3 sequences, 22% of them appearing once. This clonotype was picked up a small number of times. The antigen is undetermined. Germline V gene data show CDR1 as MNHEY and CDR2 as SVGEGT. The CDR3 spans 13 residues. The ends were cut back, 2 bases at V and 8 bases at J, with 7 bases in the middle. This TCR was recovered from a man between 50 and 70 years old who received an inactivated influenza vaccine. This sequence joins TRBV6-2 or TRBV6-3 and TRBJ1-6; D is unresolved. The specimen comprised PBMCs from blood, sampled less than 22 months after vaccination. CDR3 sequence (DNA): TGTGCCAGCAGTTACGCCTCTTATTCACCCCTCCACTTT. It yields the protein CASSYASYSPLHF.